The present TCR beta chain was sequenced within a study of PD-1 blockade in classical Hodgkin lymphoma (dated by TCRdb to 2019 to 2021). Background for the entire study: Nivolumab dosing was 3 mg/kg intravenously every 2 weeks, continuing until either disease progression or unacceptable toxicity. The study used CyTOF and TCR beta sequencing to define a peripheral blood immune signature of response to PD-1 blockade in classical Hodgkin lymphoma.

The sample's time point label, decoded: cycle 4 day 1 (C4D1), after 5 to 7 weeks of nivolumab. Every trial patient had relapsed after autologous stem cell transplantation, and cohorts A, B and C differed in prior brentuximab vedotin exposure. A total of around 59 patients with relapsed/refractory classical Hodgkin lymphoma made up the trial cohort, and each patient's best overall response was complete response, partial response or progressive disease. Single-agent nivolumab was administered to trial patients in the multi-cohort phase II CheckMate 205 trial. An independent review committee assessed best overall response by applying the 2007 International Working Group response criteria. PBMCs from the trial were collected at three points: immediately before nivolumab initiation (C1D1), and during therapy at cycle 2 day 1 and cycle 4 day 1. Peripheral blood was collected in 8 mL Vacutainer Cell Preparation Tubes, from which PBMCs were isolated by centrifugation and then cryopreserved.

The Qiagen DNeasy kit was used to extract genomic DNA from unsorted PBMCs and from the negatively selected CD4+ and CD8+ fractions. TCR beta CDR3 regions were subjected to amplification by immunoSEQ multiplex PCR with primers that anneal to V and J segments. Amplification bias was minimized using a synthetic immune receptor repertoire, and residual bias was removed computationally after sequencing. In the original analysis: Custom Python scripts were used to quantify repertoire diversity as the Shannon entropy index. Unsorted, CD4+ and CD8+ repertoires were examined separately, except in combined analyses, for which CD4+ and CD8+ sequences were merged in silico. A clone was considered expanded if an increase in frequency of at least 2-fold after treatment relative to C1D1 was found, and a pseudocount of 0.5 was applied to clones undetected at baseline. Singleton clones were defined as clones with 0 or 1 copy at C1D1, and non-singleton clones were defined as clones with 2 or more copies. Clones expanded in unsorted samples were labelled as CD4+, CD8+ or unknown by matching protein sequences in sorted samples from the same patient. Diversity changes from C1D1 to C4D1 were tested in paired samples using Wilcoxon tests. TCRdb took this table from immuneACCESS and kept in-frame rearrangements with V and J called. Such tables lack part of the clones; where checked against another copy, unresolved V genes explain under half of the gap, and the rest is unexplained. V and J calls and clone size are given by that table; D and trimming were obtained from the DNA. The sample records about 6,900 clones, 86% of which are singletons. The ten most abundant clones make up roughly 45% of the sample.

Results the study describes overall, beyond this receptor: Baseline diversity similar to that of newly diagnosed patients was observed in trial patients achieving complete response, whereas significantly lower diversity was observed in partial responders and progressors. The study covered only a single clinical trial cohort, and the causes of the repertoire differences, possibly disease activity or prior therapy, were still not defined. A significant rise by C4D1 was seen in CD4+ but not CD8+ TCR diversity (p=0.0027 vs p=0.16), with the rise being most apparent in complete responders (p=0.02). Lower diversity was observed in patients in whom nivolumab was started less than 1 year after ASCT, and these patients were excluded from later analyses so that confounding by immune reconstitution would be avoided. Baseline TCR diversity was reported as lower in newly diagnosed patients than in healthy donors, and lower still in relapsed/refractory patients.

This clone has just a few counts. Its antigen is still unknown. Per-nucleotide qualities are absent, and no much larger clonotype sits a single base away. This sequence was found in a human donor with classical Hodgkin lymphoma. The sequences come from peripheral blood mononuclear cells (PBMCs), collected before the fourth cycle of nivolumab.

The bases read TGTGCCAGTAGTATACCCGGGGGCTTGACTGAAGCTTTCTTT. Its product reads: CASSIPGGLTEAFF. The chain was built from TRBV19 and TRBJ1-1; TRBD1 is a possible D gene, resting on 6 matching bases. From its cysteine to its phenylalanine, the CDR3 spans 14 amino acids. Just the 42-base CDR3 DNA is kept, in frame starting at base 1. At the junction V is shortened by 2 bases and J by 5 bases, with 12 bases in between. Per the germline V gene (reference sequence), LNHDA is the CDR1 and SQIVND is the CDR2.